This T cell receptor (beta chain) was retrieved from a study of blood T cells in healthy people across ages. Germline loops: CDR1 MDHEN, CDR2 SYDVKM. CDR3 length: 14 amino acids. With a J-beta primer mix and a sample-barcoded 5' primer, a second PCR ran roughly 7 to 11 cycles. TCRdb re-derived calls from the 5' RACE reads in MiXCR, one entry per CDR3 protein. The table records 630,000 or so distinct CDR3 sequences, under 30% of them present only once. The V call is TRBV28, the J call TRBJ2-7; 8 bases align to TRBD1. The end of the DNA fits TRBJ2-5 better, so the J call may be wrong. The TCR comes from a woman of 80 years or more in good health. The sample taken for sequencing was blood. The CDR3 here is CASSRTGFLETQYF. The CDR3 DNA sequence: TGTGCCAGCAGTAGGACAGGGTTTTTGGAGACCCAGTACTTC.